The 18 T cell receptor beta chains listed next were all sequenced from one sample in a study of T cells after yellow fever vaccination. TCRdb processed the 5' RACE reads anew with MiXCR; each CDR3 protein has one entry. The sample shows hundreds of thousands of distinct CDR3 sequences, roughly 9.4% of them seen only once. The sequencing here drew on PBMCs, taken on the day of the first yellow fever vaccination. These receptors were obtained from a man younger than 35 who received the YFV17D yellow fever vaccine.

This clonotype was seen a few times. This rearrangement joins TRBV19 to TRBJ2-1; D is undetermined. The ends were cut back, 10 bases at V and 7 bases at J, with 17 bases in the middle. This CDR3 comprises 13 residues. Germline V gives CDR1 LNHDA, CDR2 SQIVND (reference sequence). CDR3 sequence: CATRGTARNEQFF. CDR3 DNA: TGTGCCACCCGTGGAACCGCTCGGAATGAGCAGTTCTTC.

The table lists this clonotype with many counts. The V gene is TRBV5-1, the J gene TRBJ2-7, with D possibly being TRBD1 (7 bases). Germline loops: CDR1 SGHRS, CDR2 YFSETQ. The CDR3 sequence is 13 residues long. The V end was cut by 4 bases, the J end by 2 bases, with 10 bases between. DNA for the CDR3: TGCGCCAGCAGCGCGGGACAGCCCTACGAGCAGTACTTC. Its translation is CASSAGQPYEQYF.

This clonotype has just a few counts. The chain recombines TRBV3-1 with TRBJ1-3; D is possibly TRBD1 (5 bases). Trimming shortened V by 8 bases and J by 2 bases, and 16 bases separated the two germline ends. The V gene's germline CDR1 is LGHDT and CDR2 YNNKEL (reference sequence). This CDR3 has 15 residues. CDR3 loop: CASCEPGTTGNTIYF. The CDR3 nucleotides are TGTGCCAGCTGCGAACCCGGGACTACTGGAAACACCATATATTTT.

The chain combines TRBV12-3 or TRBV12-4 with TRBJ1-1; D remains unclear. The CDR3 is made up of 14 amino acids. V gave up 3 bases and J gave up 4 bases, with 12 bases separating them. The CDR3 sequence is CASSFGDLGTEAFF. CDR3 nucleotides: TGTGCCAGCAGTTTCGGGGATTTGGGCACTGAAGCTTTCTTT.

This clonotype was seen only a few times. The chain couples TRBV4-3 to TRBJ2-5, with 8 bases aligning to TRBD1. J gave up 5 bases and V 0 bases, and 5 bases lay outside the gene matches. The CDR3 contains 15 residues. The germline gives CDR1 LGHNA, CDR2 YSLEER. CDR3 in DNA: TGCGCCAGCAGCCAAGACCCAGGGGGCACGGAGACCCAGTACTTC. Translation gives CASSQDPGGTETQYF.

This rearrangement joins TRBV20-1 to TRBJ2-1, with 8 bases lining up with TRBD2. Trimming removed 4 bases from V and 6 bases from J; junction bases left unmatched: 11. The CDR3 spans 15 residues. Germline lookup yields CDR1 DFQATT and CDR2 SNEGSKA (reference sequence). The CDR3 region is CSATMPGLVANEQFF. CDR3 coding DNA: TGCAGTGCTACAATGCCGGGACTAGTAGCCAATGAGCAGTTCTTC.

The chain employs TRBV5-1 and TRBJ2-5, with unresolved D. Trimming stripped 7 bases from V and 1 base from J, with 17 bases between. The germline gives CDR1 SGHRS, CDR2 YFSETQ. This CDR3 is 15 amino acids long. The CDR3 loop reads CASVPRGATQETQYF. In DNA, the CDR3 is TGCGCCAGCGTCCCCCGAGGAGCAACCCAAGAGACCCAGTACTTC.

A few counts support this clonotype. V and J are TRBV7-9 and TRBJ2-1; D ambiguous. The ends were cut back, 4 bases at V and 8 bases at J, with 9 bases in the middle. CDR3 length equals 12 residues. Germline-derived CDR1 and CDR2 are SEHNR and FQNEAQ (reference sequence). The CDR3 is CASSSLKDEQFF. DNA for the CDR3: TGTGCCAGCAGCTCTCTCAAGGATGAGCAGTTCTTC.

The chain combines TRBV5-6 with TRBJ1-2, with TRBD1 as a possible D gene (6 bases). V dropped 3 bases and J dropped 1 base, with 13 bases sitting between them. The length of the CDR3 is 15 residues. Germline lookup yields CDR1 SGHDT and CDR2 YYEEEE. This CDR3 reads CASSWRQDYNYGYTF. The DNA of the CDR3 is TGTGCCAGCAGCTGGAGACAGGACTATAACTATGGCTACACCTTC.

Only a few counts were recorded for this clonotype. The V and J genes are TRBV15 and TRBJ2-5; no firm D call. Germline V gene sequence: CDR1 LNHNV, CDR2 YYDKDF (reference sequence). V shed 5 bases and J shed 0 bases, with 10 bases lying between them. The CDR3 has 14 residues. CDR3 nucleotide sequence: TGTGCCACCAGCCTTAACTGGAACCAAGAGACCCAGTACTTC. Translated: CATSLNWNQETQYF. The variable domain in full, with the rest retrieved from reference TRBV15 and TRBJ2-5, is DAMVIQNPRYQVTQFGKPVTLSCSQTLNHNVMYWYQQKSSQAPKLLFHYYDKDFNNEADTPDNFQSRRPNTSFCFLDIRSPGLGDTAMYLCATSLNWNQETQYFGPGTRLLVL.

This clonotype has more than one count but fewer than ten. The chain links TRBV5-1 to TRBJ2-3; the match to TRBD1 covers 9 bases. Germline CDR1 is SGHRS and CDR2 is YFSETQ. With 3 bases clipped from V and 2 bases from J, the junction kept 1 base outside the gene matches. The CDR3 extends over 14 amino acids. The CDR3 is CASSWTGATDTQYF. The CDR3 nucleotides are TGCGCCAGCAGCTGGACAGGGGCCACAGATACGCAGTATTTT.

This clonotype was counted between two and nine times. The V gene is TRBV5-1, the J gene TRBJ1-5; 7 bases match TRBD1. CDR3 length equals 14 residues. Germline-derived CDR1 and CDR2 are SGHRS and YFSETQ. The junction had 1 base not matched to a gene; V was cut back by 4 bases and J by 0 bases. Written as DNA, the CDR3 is TGCGCCAGCAGCACAGGGGATAGCAATCAGCCCCAGCATTTT. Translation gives CASSTGDSNQPQHF.

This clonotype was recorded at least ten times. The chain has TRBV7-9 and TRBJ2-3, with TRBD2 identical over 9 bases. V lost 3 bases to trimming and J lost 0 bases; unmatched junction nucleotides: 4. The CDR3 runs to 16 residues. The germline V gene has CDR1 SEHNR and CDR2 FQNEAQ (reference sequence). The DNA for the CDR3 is TGTGCCAGCAGCTTTAGCGGGGGAACTAGCACAGATACGCAGTATTTT. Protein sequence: CASSFSGGTSTDTQYF.

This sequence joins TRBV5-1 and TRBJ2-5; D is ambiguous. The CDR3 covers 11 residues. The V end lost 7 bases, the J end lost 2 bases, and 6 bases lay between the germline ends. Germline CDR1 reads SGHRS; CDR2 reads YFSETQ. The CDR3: CASGPQETQYF. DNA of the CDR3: TGCGCCAGCGGCCCTCAAGAGACCCAGTACTTC.

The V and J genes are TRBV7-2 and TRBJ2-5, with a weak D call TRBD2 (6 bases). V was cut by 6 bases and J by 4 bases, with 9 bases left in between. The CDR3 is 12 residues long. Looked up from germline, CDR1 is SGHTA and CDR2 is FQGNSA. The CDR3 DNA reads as TGTGCCAGCAGGCGGGGCGGAGAGACCCAGTACTTC. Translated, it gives CASRRGGETQYF.

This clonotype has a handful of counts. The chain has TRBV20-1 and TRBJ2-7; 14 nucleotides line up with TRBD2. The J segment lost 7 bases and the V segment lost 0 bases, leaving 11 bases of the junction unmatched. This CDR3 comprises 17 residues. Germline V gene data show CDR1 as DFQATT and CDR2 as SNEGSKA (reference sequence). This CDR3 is CSARDRGTSGGWREQYV. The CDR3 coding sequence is TGCAGTGCTAGAGATCGAGGGACTAGCGGGGGCTGGAGGGAGCAGTACGTC.

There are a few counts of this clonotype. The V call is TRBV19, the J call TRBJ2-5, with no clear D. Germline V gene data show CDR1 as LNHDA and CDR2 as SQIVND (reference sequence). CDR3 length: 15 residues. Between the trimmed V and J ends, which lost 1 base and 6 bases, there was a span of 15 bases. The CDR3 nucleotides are TGTGCCAGTAGTATAGTCCCCGCGAGGATGAAGACCCAGTACTTC. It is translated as CASSIVPARMKTQYF.

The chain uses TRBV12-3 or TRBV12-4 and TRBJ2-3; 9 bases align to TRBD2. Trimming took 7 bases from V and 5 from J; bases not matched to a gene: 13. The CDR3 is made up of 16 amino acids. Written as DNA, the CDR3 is TGTGCCAGCACCACCCGGCCTAGCGGGGCGGGAGATACGCAGTATTTT. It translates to CASTTRPSGAGDTQYF.